This record looks at one TCR beta chain sequence and its context. This clonotype has only a few counts. Its antigen is currently not known. Base qualities are missing; no much larger clone stands one base away. The data stem from a study of Graves' ophthalmopathy and Graves' hyperthyroidism (dated by TCRdb to 2016 to 2018). At the level of the whole study: Peripheral blood was collected before any treatment was given, at the time of initial diagnosis. After sampling, hyperthyroidism patients received methimazole starting at 30 mg daily, and ophthalmopathy patients received high-dose intravenous methylprednisolone. In five or six hyperthyroidism patients, T-cell repertoires of thyroid tissue and blood were compared. In total, under 150 blood samples were TCR-sequenced: 40 to 45 ophthalmopathy, some 75 hyperthyroidism and approximately 17 hyperthyroidism-to-ophthalmopathy patients. The study used TCR beta repertoire signatures to distinguish Graves' ophthalmopathy from Graves' hyperthyroidism and to predict progression to ophthalmopathy. For independent validation, a separate cohort was made up of 18 hyperthyroidism patients plus 17 patients who later progressed from hyperthyroidism to ophthalmopathy. To explore V-J signatures that distinguish ophthalmopathy from hyperthyroidism, a discovery set of 100 patients was enrolled, made up of 40 to 45 with ophthalmopathy and 55 to 65 with stable hyperthyroidism. Overall study results and their limits: The 13-signature model separated ophthalmopathy from stable hyperthyroidism with around 90% sensitivity and almost 84% specificity in cross-validation, and 80%/75% in the test set. In validation, the model predicted ophthalmopathy progression with about 71% sensitivity and 72.22% specificity; some 13 predicted patients were CT-confirmed with GO in a median of approximately 6.5 months. No statistical method was used to set the sample size in advance, and the investigators knew which group each participant was assigned to. Among expanded thyroid clonotypes with frequency above 0.001, most also showed up in blood, which suggests that blood repertoires may reflect the thyroid immune response.

For repertoire sequencing, TCR beta CDR3 regions were amplified from RNA transcripts. HTBI primers and the Qiagen OneStep RT-PCR kit were used in a first-round RT-PCR, which was followed by a second-round multiplex PCR, size selection and purification. Sequencing of the libraries was carried out on an Illumina HiSeq2000 in paired-end mode with 100 bp reads. As for the original processing: SOAPnuke was used for read processing, and reads with adapters, uncalled bases, a mean Phred below 15, or no exact constant-primer or identifier match were discarded. COPE v1.2.5 was used to merge the high-quality paired reads. Unique nucleotide sequences were defined as clonotypes and aligned to IMGT TRB V, D and J references using MiTCR v1.1. Only V-J combinations with frequency above 0.0001 were analysed, covering 98% to 99.2% of repertoires. For each V-J combination, a TCR clonal expansion and chaos score was defined as the ratio of F50 clonal expansion to chaos observed in the TCRdist matrix. Welch's t-statistics and random forest were used to reduce the features to some 13 V-J combinations, which were then used as input to a naive Bayes classifier. Thyroid-blood repertoire similarity was quantified with the Morisita-Horn index. TCRdb reprocessed the public reads (quality trimming at Q25 with fastp, clone calling with MiXCR) and kept in-frame beta chains. When rows share a CDR3 protein, they turn into one entry using the most common DNA and genes. TCRdb, not the original authors, processed these V and J calls. The sample records hundreds of thousands of distinct CDR3 sequences, around 45% of which are singletons. The top ten hold roughly 45% of the sample.

As encoded in the germline V gene (reference sequence), CDR1 is DFQATT while CDR2 is SNEGSKA. V is clipped by 3 bases and J by 1 base, and the sequence between their germline boundaries is 15 bases long. The CDR3 measures 15 amino acids from cysteine to phenylalanine. Solely the CDR3 DNA is kept, with 45 bases framed from the first base. Ophthalmopathy patients were characterized by moderately to severely active disease, a Clinical Activity Score of at least 3, a NOSPECS grade of at least 4, and a disease duration under 3 months. Patients with other autoimmune diseases, uncontrolled infections, pregnancy or lactation were excluded. Clinical symptoms, serum thyroxine, TRAb, thyroid ultrasound and orbital computed tomography were used for diagnosis. Ficoll-Paque density gradient centrifugation was used to isolate PBMCs from approximately 11 ml of fresh peripheral blood. Total RNA was extracted using Trizol reagent, and RNA quality was checked on an Agilent 2100 Bioanalyzer.

The specimen sequenced was peripheral blood. Recombination connected TRBV20-1 to TRBJ2-5, with TRBD2 perhaps the D gene, on 7 matching bases. The source of this sequence is an adult man with Graves' ophthalmopathy. The CDR3 amino acid sequence is: CSASGGGGTQETQYF. The sequenced DNA is TGCAGTGCTAGTGGCGGGGGCGGTACCCAAGAGACCCAGTACTTC.